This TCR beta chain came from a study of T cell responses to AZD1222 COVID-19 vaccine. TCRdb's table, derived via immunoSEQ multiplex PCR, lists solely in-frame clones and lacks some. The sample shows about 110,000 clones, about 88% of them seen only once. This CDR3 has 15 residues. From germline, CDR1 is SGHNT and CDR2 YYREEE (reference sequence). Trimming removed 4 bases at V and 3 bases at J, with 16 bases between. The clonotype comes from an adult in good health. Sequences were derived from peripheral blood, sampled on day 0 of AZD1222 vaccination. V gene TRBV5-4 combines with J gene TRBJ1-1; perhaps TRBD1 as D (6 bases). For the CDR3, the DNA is TGTGCCAGCAGCACCGGGGGGGGGCCTGACACTGAAGCTTTCTTT. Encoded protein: CASSTGGGPDTEAFF. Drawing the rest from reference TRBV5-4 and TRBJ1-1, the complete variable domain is ETGVTQSPTHLIKTRGQQVTLRCSSQSGHNTVSWYQQALGQGPQFIFQYYREEENGRGNFPPRFSGLQFPNYSSELNVNALELDDSALYLCASSTGGGPDTEAFFGQGTRLTVV.